This TCR beta chain was recorded in a study of blood T cell repertoires in COVID-19. Study-wide context: Acute and convalescent COVID-19 samples came from the United States, Italy and Spain. From T cells, B-cell-depleted T cells, or PBMCs came the material, which was cDNA or gDNA.

Original processing notes: Estimated nucleated cell counts came from reference gene primer amplification. Only in-frame clones appear in the TCRdb table, and some are missing; sequencing was by immunoSEQ multiplex PCR. The V and J calls and clone size come from that table; D and trimming were worked out from the DNA. The sample holds about 220,000 clones, around 83% seen once. Trimming at V came to 5 bases and at J to 5 bases, leaving 7 bases not matched to a gene. This CDR3 has 17 amino acids. Germline loops: CDR1 SGHAT, CDR2 FQNNGV. The genes are TRBV11-2 and TRBJ2-1, with 15 bases identical to TRBD2. Sequenced material: peripheral blood. This TCR came from a woman in her 50s with acute or convalescent COVID-19. The DNA of the CDR3 is TGTGCCAGCAGCCGGACTAGCGGGAGGGCGATAGACAATGAGCAGTTCTTC. This encodes CASSRTSGRAIDNEQFF.